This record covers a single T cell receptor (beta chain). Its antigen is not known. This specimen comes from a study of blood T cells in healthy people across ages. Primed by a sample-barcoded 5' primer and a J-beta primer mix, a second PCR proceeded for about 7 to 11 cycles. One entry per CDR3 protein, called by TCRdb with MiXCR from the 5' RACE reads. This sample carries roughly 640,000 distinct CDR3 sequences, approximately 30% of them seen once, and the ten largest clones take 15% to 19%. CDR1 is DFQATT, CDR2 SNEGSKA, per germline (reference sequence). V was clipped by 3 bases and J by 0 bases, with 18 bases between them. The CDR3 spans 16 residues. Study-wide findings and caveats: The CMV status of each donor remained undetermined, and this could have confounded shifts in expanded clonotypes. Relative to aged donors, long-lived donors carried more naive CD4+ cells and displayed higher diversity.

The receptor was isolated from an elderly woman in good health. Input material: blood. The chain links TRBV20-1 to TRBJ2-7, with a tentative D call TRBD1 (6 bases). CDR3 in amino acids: CSASRLGRGYSYEQYF. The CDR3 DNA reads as TGCAGTGCTAGTAGGTTAGGCAGGGGCTACTCCTACGAGCAGTACTTC.